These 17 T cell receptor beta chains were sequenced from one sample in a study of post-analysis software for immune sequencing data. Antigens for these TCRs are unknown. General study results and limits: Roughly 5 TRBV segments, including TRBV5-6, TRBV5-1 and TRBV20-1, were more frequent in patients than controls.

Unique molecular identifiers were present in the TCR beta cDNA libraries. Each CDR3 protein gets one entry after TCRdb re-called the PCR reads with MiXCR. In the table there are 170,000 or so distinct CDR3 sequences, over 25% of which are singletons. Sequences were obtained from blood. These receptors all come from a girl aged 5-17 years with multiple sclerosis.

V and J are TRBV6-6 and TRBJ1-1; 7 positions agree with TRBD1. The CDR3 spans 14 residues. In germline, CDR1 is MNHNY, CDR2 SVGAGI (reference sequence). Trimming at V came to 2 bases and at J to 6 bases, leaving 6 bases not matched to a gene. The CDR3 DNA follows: TGTGCCAGCAGTTACCTAGGGACAGCACCTGAAGCTTTCTTT. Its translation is CASSYLGTAPEAFF.

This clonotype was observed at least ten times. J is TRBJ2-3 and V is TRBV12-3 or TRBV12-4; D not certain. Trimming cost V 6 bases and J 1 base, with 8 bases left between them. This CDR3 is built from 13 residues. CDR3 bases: TGTGCCAGCAGGCCCGATGGCACAGATACGCAGTATTTT. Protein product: CASRPDGTDTQYF.

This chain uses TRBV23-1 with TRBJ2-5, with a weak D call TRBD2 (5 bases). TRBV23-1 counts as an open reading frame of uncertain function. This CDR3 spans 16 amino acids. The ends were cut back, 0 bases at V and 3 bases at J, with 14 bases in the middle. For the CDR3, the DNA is TGCGCCAGCAGTCAATCGGGCCCACCGGAGGAAGAGACCCAGTACTTC. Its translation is CASSQSGPPEEETQYF.

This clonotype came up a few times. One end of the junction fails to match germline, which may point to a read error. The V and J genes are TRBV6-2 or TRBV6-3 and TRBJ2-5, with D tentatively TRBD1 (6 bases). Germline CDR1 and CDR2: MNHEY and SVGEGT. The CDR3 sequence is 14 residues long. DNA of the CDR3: TGTGCCAGCAGTCTGGGGGCTGCCCAAGGGACCCAGTACTTC. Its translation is CASSLGAAQGTQYF.

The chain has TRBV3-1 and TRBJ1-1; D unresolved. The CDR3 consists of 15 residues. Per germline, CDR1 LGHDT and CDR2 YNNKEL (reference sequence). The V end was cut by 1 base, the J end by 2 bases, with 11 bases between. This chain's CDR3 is CASSQVLGQNTEAFF. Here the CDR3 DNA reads TGTGCCAGCAGCCAAGTTCTAGGGCAAAACACTGAAGCTTTCTTT.

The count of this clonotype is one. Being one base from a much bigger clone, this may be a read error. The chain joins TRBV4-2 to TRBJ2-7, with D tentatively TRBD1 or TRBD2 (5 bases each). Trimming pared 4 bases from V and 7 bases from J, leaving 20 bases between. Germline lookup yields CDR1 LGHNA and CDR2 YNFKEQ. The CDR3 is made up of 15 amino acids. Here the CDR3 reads CASSLGTSGVNEQYF. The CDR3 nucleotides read TGTGCCAGCAGCCTAGGGACGAGTGGAGTCAATGAGCAGTACTTC.

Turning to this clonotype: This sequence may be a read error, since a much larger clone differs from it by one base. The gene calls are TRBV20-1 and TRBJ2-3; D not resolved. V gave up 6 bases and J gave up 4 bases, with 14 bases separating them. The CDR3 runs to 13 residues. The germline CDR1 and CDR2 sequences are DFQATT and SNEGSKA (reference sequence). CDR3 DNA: TGCAGTGCGAAGGAGCCATTCGCAGATACGCAGTATTTT. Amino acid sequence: CSAKEPFADTQYF.

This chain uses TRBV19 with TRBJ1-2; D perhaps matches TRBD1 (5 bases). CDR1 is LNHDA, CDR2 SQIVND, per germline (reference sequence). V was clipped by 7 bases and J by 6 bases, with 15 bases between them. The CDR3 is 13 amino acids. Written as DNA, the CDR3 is TGTGCCAGTACCATGATAGGGGCAGATGGCTACACCTTC. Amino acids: CASTMIGADGYTF.

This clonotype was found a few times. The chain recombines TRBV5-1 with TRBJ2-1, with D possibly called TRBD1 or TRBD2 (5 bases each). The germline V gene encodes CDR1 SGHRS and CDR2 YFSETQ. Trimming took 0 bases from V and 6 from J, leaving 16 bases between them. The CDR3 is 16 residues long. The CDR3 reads CASSLEPGPPGNEQFF. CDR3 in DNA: TGCGCCAGCAGCTTGGAACCGGGACCGCCGGGCAATGAGCAGTTCTTC.

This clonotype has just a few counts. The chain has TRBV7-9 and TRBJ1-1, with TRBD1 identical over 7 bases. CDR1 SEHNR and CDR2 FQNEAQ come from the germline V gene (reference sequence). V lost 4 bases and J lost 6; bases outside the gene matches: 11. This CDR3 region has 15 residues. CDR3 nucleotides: TGTGCCAGCAGCTCGGTACAGGGGTGGGCTCCTGAAGCTTTCTTT. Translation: CASSSVQGWAPEAFF. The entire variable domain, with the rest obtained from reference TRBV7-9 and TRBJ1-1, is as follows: DTGVSQNPRHKITKRGQNVTFRCDPISEHNRLYWYRQTLGQGPEFLTYFQNEAQLEKSRLLSDRFSAERPKGSFSTLEIQRTEQGDSAMYLCASSSVQGWAPEAFFGQGTRLTVV.

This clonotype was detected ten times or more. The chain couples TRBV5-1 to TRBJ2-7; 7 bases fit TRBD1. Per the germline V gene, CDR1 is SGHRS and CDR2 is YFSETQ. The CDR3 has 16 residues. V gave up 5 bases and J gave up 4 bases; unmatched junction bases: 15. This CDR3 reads CASSVGAGTEIYEQYF. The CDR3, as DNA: TGCGCCAGCAGTGTTGGTGCCGGGACAGAGATTTACGAGCAGTACTTC.

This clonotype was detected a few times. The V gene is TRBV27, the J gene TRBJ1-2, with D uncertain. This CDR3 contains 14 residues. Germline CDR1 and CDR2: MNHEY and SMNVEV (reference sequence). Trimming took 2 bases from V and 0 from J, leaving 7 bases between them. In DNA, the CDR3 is TGTGCCAGCAGTTTAAAAGCCACTAACTATGGCTACACCTTC. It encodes CASSLKATNYGYTF.

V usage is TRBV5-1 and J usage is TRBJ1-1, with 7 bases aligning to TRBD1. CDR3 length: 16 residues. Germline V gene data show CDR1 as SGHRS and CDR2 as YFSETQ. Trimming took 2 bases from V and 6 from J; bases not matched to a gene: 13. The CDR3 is CASSFHEDRFDAEAFF. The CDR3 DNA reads TGCGCCAGCAGCTTTCATGAGGACAGGTTCGACGCTGAAGCTTTCTTT.

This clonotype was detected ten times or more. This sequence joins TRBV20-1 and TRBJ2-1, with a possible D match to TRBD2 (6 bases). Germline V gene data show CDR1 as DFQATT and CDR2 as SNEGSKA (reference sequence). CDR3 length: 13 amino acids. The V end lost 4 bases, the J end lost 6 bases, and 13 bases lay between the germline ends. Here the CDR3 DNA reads TGCAGTGCTAAAGACTACGGGAGCAATGAGCAGTTCTTC. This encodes CSAKDYGSNEQFF.

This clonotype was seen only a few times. CDR3 region: CASSSDQGGYTF. CDR3 coding DNA: TGTGCCAGCAGCTCAGACCAAGGAGGCTACACCTTC. The chain combines TRBV9 with TRBJ1-2; D ambiguous. Trimming left V 4 bases short and J 8 bases short, with 12 bases between. Per the germline V gene, CDR1 is SGDLS and CDR2 is YYNGEE. This CDR3 has 12 amino acids.

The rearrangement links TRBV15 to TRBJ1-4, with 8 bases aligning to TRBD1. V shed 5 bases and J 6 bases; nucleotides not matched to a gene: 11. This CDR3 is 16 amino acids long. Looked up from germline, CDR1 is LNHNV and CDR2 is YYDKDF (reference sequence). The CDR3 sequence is CATSGASGTGYEKLFF. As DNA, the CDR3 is TGTGCCACCAGCGGAGCCTCCGGGACAGGATATGAAAAACTGTTTTTT.

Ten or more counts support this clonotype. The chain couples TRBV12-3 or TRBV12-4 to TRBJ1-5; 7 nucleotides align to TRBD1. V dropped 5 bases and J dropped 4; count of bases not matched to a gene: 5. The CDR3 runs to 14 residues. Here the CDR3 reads CASSREGANQPQHF. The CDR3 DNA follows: TGTGCCAGCAGTCGGGAGGGGGCTAATCAGCCCCAGCATTTT.